This T cell receptor (beta chain) was observed in a study of blood T cells in healthy people across ages. Whole-study results and caveats: Versus aged donors, long-lived donors had higher diversity and more naive CD4+ cells.

A sample-barcoded 5' primer and a J-beta primer mix were used in a second PCR of roughly 6 to 11 cycles. A single record per CDR3 protein comes from TCRdb applying MiXCR to the 5' RACE reads. The sample consists of roughly 930,000 distinct CDR3 sequences, around 48% of them appearing once. Looked up from germline, CDR1 is SGHKS and CDR2 is YYEKEE (reference sequence). The CDR3 has 16 residues. With 0 bases clipped from V and 3 bases from J, the junction kept 8 bases outside the gene matches. A note on this clonotype: Its antigen is not known.

The clonotype comes from a young man in good health. The sequencing sample was made of blood. This chain uses TRBV5-5 with TRBJ2-7; TRBD1 aligns across 8 bases. Here the CDR3 DNA reads TGTGCCAGCAGCTTGGGCCCTGGACAGGGCCTCTACGAGCAGTACTTC. As protein: CASSLGPGQGLYEQYF. The entire variable domain, with the rest obtained from reference TRBV5-5 and TRBJ2-7, is as follows: DAGVTQSPTHLIKTRGQQVTLRCSPISGHKSVSWYQQVLGQGPQFIFQYYEKEERGRGNFPDRFSARQFPNYSSELNVNALLLGDSALYLCASSLGPGQGLYEQYFGPGTRLTVT.